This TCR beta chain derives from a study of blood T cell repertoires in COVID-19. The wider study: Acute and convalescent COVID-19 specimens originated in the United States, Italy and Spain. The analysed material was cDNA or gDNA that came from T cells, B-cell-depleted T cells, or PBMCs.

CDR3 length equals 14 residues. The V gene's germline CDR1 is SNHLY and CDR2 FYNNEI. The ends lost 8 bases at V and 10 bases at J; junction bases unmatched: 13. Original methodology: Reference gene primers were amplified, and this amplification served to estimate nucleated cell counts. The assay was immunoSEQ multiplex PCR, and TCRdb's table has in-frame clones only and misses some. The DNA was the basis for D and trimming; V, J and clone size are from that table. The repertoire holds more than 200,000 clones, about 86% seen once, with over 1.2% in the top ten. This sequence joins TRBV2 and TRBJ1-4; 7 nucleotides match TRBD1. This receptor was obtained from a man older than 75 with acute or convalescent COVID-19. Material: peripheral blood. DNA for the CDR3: TGTGCCAGCCACAAACAGGGGAATCTCTTAAAACTGTTTTTT. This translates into CASHKQGNLLKLFF.